This TCR beta chain was profiled in a study of cytomegalovirus exposure and HLA in healthy donors. PCR involved 60 Vbeta and 13 Jbeta primers. TCRdb's copy holds only in-frame clones and misses some; the assay was immunoSEQ multiplex PCR. The sample holds about 150,000 clones, more than 60% seen once. This CDR3 has 13 residues. The ends were cut back, 7 bases at V and 9 bases at J, with 18 bases in the middle. In germline, CDR1 is LNHDA, CDR2 SQIVND (reference sequence). The chain is built from TRBV19 and TRBJ1-1; tentative D call: TRBD1 (5 bases). The receptor comes from a male donor in good health and CMV-seronegative. Input material: PBMCs. CDR3: CASMAQGKQKAFF. The CDR3, as DNA: TGTGCCAGTATGGCGCAGGGAAAACAGAAAGCTTTCTTT.